These 21 T cell receptor beta chains were all obtained from the same sample, sequenced in a study of blood T cell repertoires in COVID-19. Clones were sequenced by immunoSEQ multiplex PCR, and TCRdb holds only the in-frame ones, with some missing. This table has about 81,000 clones, almost 90% appearing once. Sequencing input: peripheral blood. Receptors originate from a woman older than 75 with acute or convalescent COVID-19.

This sequence joins TRBV4-3 and TRBJ1-3, with TRBD1 identical over 7 bases. CDR1 LGHNA and CDR2 YSLEER come from the germline V gene. CDR3 length: 14 amino acids. J was trimmed by 2 bases and V by 4 bases; bases with no gene match: 2. The CDR3 is CASSLQGAGNTIYF. The CDR3 region has the DNA TGCGCCAGCAGCCTCCAGGGGGCTGGAAACACCATATATTTT.

The V gene is TRBV7-2, the J gene TRBJ2-7; TRBD2 matches at 7 bases. The CDR3 runs 15 residues. Trimming removed 2 bases from V and 3 bases from J; junction bases left unmatched: 7. The germline gives CDR1 SGHTA, CDR2 FQGNSA. The chain's CDR3 is CASSLNRGGGYEQYF. In DNA form, the CDR3 reads TGTGCCAGCAGCTTAAATCGTGGGGGGGGCTACGAGCAGTACTTC.

The rearrangement links TRBV3-1 (or the pseudogene TRBV3-2) to TRBJ1-2; 8 nucleotides align to TRBD1. CDR1 is LGHDT and CDR2 is YNNKEL in the germline V gene (reference sequence). Trimming at V came to 1 base and at J to 3 bases, leaving 16 bases not matched to a gene. The CDR3 spans 19 residues. The CDR3 coding sequence is TGTGCCAGCAGCCAAGTGTCGGGGACAGGAATGAGAGTCGACTATGGCTACACCTTC. Protein product: CASSQVSGTGMRVDYGYTF.

V gene TRBV11-2 combines with J gene TRBJ1-2, with unresolved D. The V gene's germline CDR1 is SGHAT and CDR2 FQNNGV. The V gene lost 4 bases and the J gene lost 4 bases, with 13 bases spanning the gap. The CDR3 runs 14 residues. CDR3 in DNA: TGTGCCAGCAGCTCCCAGACAACCTCCTATGGCTACACCTTC. Translating it yields CASSSQTTSYGYTF.

The V and J genes are TRBV5-4 and TRBJ1-4; no reliable D call. V dropped 2 bases and J dropped 0 bases, with 11 bases sitting between them. The germline CDR1 and CDR2 sequences are SGHNT and YYREEE (reference sequence). The CDR3 loop spans 16 amino acids. Here the CDR3 reads CASSLQPFATNEKLFF. The CDR3 DNA reads TGTGCCAGCAGCTTACAACCATTTGCAACTAATGAAAAACTGTTTTTT.

The chain is built from TRBV11-1 and TRBJ2-7; the match to TRBD2 covers 7 bases. Germline loops: CDR1 SGHAT, CDR2 FQDESV (reference sequence). The CDR3 spans 15 residues. J gave up 6 bases and V 6 bases, and 14 bases lay outside the gene matches. The CDR3 nucleotides are TGTGCCAGCAGTGCCACCGGGACTACGGCTAGCGAGCAGTACTTC. Protein: CASSATGTTASEQYF.

J is TRBJ2-3 and V is TRBV7-3; weak D call: TRBD2 (5 bases). Germline V gene data show CDR1 as SGHTA and CDR2 as FQGTGA. The V end lost 5 bases, the J end lost 2 bases, and 8 bases lay between the germline ends. CDR3 size: 13 residues. The CDR3 protein is CASSPSPTDTQYF. In nucleotides, the CDR3 is TGTGCCAGCAGCCCTAGCCCCACAGATACGCAGTATTTT.

This chain connects TRBV5-6 to TRBJ1-2; TRBD1 is a possible D gene (5 bases). The CDR3 runs to 15 residues. V was trimmed by 0 bases and J by 1 base, leaving 10 bases between them. In germline, CDR1 is SGHDT, CDR2 YYEEEE. The CDR3 DNA is TGTGCCAGCAGCTTGGGGCGGGGCATTAACTATGGCTACACCTTC. Translated: CASSLGRGINYGYTF.

The CDR3 is CASSPLYREGTQYF. CDR3 DNA: TGTGCCAGCAGCCCTCTTTACAGAGAGGGGACCCAGTACTTC. The V and J genes are TRBV21-1 and TRBJ2-5; TRBD2, the D gene given by the table, was not confirmed from the DNA. TRBV21-1 is marked as a pseudogene. There are 14 residues in the CDR3.

This chain uses TRBV6-2 or TRBV6-3 with TRBJ2-2, with TRBD2 as a possible D gene (6 bases). Trimming took 0 bases from V and 4 from J, leaving 12 bases between them. Germline V lookup: CDR1 MNHEY, CDR2 SVGEGT. The CDR3 loop spans 16 amino acids. The CDR3 protein is CASSYSRGFGTGELFF. As DNA, the CDR3 is TGTGCCAGCAGTTACTCCCGGGGGTTTGGCACCGGGGAGCTGTTTTTT.

CDR3 residues: CATSTPKGAGANVLTF. The CDR3 DNA is TGTGCCACCAGCACCCCTAAAGGGGCTGGGGCCAACGTCCTGACTTTC. V usage is TRBV15 and J usage is TRBJ2-6; tentative D call: TRBD1 (5 bases). Germline CDR1 LNHNV, CDR2 YYDKDF (reference sequence). This CDR3 has 16 residues. Trimming stripped 4 bases from V and 2 bases from J, with 12 bases between.

The table lists this clone with a count of one. The chain recombines TRBV7-2 with TRBJ1-2; TRBD1 aligns across 11 bases. Per the germline V gene, CDR1 is SGHTA and CDR2 is FQGNSA. V lost 4 bases and J lost 7; bases outside the gene matches: 8. The CDR3 spans 15 residues. CDR3 nucleotide sequence: TGTGCCAGCAGCTCCGGGAGGGACAGGGGGACTGGCTACACCTTC. It yields the protein CASSSGRDRGTGYTF.

The chain is built from TRBV5-1 and TRBJ2-3, with D possibly matching TRBD2 (6 bases). Germline V gene lookup returns CDR1 SGHRS and CDR2 YFSETQ. The length of the CDR3 is 13 residues. Trimming pared 4 bases from V and 5 bases from J, leaving 11 bases between. The CDR3 loop is CASSRDFRDTQYF. The CDR3, as DNA: TGCGCCAGCAGCCGGGACTTTAGAGATACGCAGTATTTT.

The V call is TRBV10-3, the J call TRBJ2-3; 12 bases align to TRBD1. CDR3 size: 17 residues. Germline values: CDR1 ENHRY, CDR2 SYGVKD. The junction had 5 bases not matched to a gene; V was cut back by 4 bases and J by 0 bases. The chain's CDR3 is CAISGGTGGESTDTQYF. The DNA for the CDR3 is TGTGCCATCAGTGGGGGGACAGGGGGCGAAAGCACAGATACGCAGTATTTT.

The genes are TRBV2 and TRBJ1-2; no definite D call. This CDR3 region has 11 residues. With 6 bases removed from V and 7 bases from J, the gap between germline ends came to 9 bases. CDR1 and CDR2 (germline): SNHLY, FYNNEI. The CDR3 protein is CASRAVGGYTF. Written as DNA, the CDR3 is TGTGCCAGCAGGGCGGTTGGTGGCTACACCTTC.

The genes are TRBV7-8 and TRBJ1-2; 7 nucleotides match TRBD1. J was trimmed by 6 bases and V by 5 bases; bases with no gene match: 6. CDR3 length: 13 residues. Germline assignment: CDR1 SGHVS and CDR2 FQNEAQ. The CDR3 loop reads CASSPTGLDGYTF. CDR3 DNA sequence: TGTGCCAGCAGCCCGACAGGGTTGGATGGCTACACCTTC.

The CDR3 sequence is CASSATTAEAFF. Here the CDR3 DNA reads TGTGCCAGCAGCGCCACGACAGCAGAAGCTTTCTTT. This chain uses TRBV2 with TRBJ1-1; maybe TRBD1 (5 bases). Germline V gives CDR1 SNHLY, CDR2 FYNNEI. This CDR3 region has 12 residues. The V and J ends lost 6 bases and 8 bases respectively, with 13 bases between them.

The V and J genes are TRBV6-5 and TRBJ1-2; 8 bases map to TRBD1. After removal of 6 bases from V and 4 bases from J, the junction contained 7 bases not matched to a gene. Germline assignment: CDR1 MNHEY and CDR2 SVGAGI. The CDR3 length is 14 residues. This CDR3 reads CASSRDRPSYGYTF. CDR3 coding DNA: TGTGCCAGCAGCAGGGACAGGCCGAGCTATGGCTACACCTTC.

The V gene is TRBV7-8, the J gene TRBJ2-7; perhaps TRBD2 as D (5 bases). V shed 1 base and J shed 5 bases, with 12 bases lying between them. The CDR3 runs to 14 residues. Germline V gives CDR1 SGHVS, CDR2 FQNEAQ. The DNA of the CDR3 is TGTGCCAGCAGCTTAGAGGGCGGGTTCCACGAGCAGTACTTC. Amino acid sequence: CASSLEGGFHEQYF.

The V call is TRBV9, the J call TRBJ2-7; TRBD2 is a possible D gene (5 bases). Trimming took 0 bases from V and 6 from J, leaving 16 bases between them. CDR3 size: 15 residues. Germline V gene sequence: CDR1 SGDLS, CDR2 YYNGEE. CDR3 sequence reads: CASSVDSSFPSEQYF. In DNA form, the CDR3 reads TGTGCCAGCAGCGTAGATTCTAGCTTCCCTTCCGAGCAGTACTTC.

The genes are TRBV3-1 (or the pseudogene TRBV3-2) and TRBJ1-1; D remains ambiguous. The germline V gene encodes CDR1 LGHDT and CDR2 YNNKEL (reference sequence). This CDR3 is 13 amino acids long. Trimming removed 1 base at V and 0 bases at J, with 3 bases between. The CDR3 DNA reads as TGTGCCAGCAGCCAAGCTATGAACACTGAAGCTTTCTTT. It encodes CASSQAMNTEAFF.